This T cell receptor (beta chain) was sequenced in a study of T cells in Graves' hyperthyroidism and ophthalmopathy. Study details: Peripheral blood was acquired at first diagnosis, ahead of any therapy whatsoever. Study results and caveats: A 13 V-J model separated ophthalmopathy from stable hyperthyroidism.

Amplified regions were TCR beta CDR3 sequences from RNA transcripts. HTBI primers drove first-round RT-PCR of the TCR CDR3. TCRdb re-derived calls from the multiplex PCR reads in MiXCR, one entry per CDR3 protein. This sample has more than 500,000 distinct CDR3 sequences; about 17% occur once, and the top ten carry 3% to 4%. This clonotype was found many times. Its specificity is unknown. Aged 18 to 65, the patients had hyperthyroidism that was newly diagnosed and had lasted under 2 months. The study excluded patients with uncontrolled infection, other autoimmune disease, pregnancy or lactation. Sequenced material: blood. The receptor was isolated from a woman between 25 and 40 years old with Graves' hyperthyroidism.

The CDR3 nucleotides are TGTGCCAGCATGGCCTACAATGAGCAGTTCTTC. It encodes CASMAYNEQFF. The chain joins TRBV27 to TRBJ2-1; D is ambiguous. V gave up 7 bases and J gave up 2 bases, with 3 bases separating them. The CDR3 has 11 residues. The germline CDR1 and CDR2 sequences are MNHEY and SMNVEV (reference sequence).